The 4 T cell receptor beta chains listed next were all sequenced from one sample in a study of blood T cell repertoires in COVID-19 (dated by TCRdb to the early 2020s). The library relied on the immunoSEQ multiplex PCR assay. TCRdb stores this immuneACCESS table with in-frame sequences only. Part of the clones is absent; in the studies checked, under half of the shortfall reflects unresolved V genes, and no reason is known for the rest. The sample data list about 280,000 clones, and roughly 87% of these were observed just once. Approximately 8.5% of the sample goes to the ten largest clones. The sample was peripheral blood. All receptors come from a man younger than 35 with active or convalescent COVID-19.

This CDR3 reads CASWSLGGTQPQHF. The CDR3 DNA follows: TGTGCCAGCTGGTCACTAGGGGGTACTCAGCCCCAGCATTTT. The chain employs TRBV6-5 and TRBJ1-5, with D perhaps matching TRBD1 (6 bases). The germline gives CDR1 MNHEY, CDR2 SVGAGI. The CDR3 has 14 residues. The V gene lost 8 bases and the J gene lost 6 bases, with 17 bases spanning the gap.

This chain joins TRBV2 and TRBJ1-4, with a possible D match to TRBD1 (6 bases). Germline CDR1 reads SNHLY; CDR2 reads FYNNEI. The V end was cut by 8 bases, the J end by 2 bases, with 15 bases between. The CDR3 spans 15 residues. CDR3 residues: CASHRVTSTNEKLFF. The CDR3 DNA reads as TGTGCCAGCCACAGGGTGACCTCGACTAATGAAAAACTGTTTTTT.

The chain employs TRBV10-3 and TRBJ1-5, with TRBD1 matching 7 bases. Trimming removed 6 bases from V and 0 bases from J; junction bases left unmatched: 2. Germline-derived CDR1 and CDR2 are ENHRY and SYGVKD. The CDR3 covers 14 residues. The CDR3 DNA follows: TGTGCCATCAGCGGGACAGATAGCAATCAGCCCCAGCATTTT. Protein sequence: CAISGTDSNQPQHF.

As regards this clone: The sample carries other DNA sequences with the same CDR3. The genes are TRBV9 and TRBJ2-1; D is uncertain. The CDR3 has 15 residues. V was clipped by 0 bases and J by 0 bases, with 7 bases between them. The germline gives CDR1 SGDLS, CDR2 YYNGEE. Here the CDR3 DNA reads TGTGCCAGCAGCGTAGGAACAACCTCCTACAATGAGCAGTTCTTC. This sequence encodes CASSVGTTSYNEQFF.